The clone carrying this T cell receptor beta chain was counted between two and nine times. Its specificity is not known. The data were taken from a study of T cells after yellow fever vaccination. Overall study: In the case of low-cell-number fractions, SMART-Seq v4 Ultra Low Input was used for preparation.

V lost 3 bases, J lost 2 bases, and 10 bases lay in between. The CDR3 runs to 14 residues. Germline V gives CDR1 MDHEN, CDR2 SYDVKM. Overall study findings and caveats: Clonotype sharing between CD4 and CD8 compartments was small. High-abundance clonotypes from the bulk population could contaminate FACS-sorted repertoires.

For TCR, cDNA came from 5'RACE template switching, which added a universal primer site and UMIs. TCRdb independently ran MiXCR on the 5' RACE reads; one entry per CDR3 protein. This table has about 370,000 distinct CDR3 sequences, roughly 10% appearing once. This receptor was identified in a man aged 18 to 35 who received the YFV17D yellow fever vaccine. The chain uses TRBV28 and TRBJ2-5, with D tentatively TRBD2 (5 bases). The sequences come from PBMCs, collected on the day of the first yellow fever vaccination. The CDR3 protein is CASSLVGEQETQYF. CDR3 bases: TGTGCCAGCAGTTTGGTCGGGGAACAAGAGACCCAGTACTTC.